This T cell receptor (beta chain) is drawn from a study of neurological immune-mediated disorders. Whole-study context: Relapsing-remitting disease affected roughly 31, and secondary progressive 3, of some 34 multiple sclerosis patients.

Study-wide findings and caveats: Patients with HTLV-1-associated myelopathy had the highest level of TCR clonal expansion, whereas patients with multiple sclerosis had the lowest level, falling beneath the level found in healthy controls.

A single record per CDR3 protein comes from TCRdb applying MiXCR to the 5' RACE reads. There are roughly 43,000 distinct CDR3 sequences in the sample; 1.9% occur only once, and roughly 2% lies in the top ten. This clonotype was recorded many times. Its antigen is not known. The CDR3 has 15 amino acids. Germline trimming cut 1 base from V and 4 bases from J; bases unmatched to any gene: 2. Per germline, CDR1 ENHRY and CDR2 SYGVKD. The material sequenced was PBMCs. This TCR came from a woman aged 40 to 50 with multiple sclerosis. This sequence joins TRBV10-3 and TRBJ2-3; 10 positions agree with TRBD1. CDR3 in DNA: TGTGCCATCAGTGAGTTTGGACAGGGGGCAGATACGCAGTATTTT. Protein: CAISEFGQGADTQYF.